The rows below give T cell receptor beta chains drawn from one sample of a study of cytomegalovirus exposure and HLA in healthy donors. Assay: immunoSEQ multiplex PCR; the TCRdb copy retains only in-frame clones and omits some. Recorded here are about 160,000 clones; the top ten clones represent under 2.5%. The source material was PBMCs. The receptors here all came from a man younger than 40 in good health and CMV-seronegative. Each CDR3 is given with its conserved first and last residue. D genes are given only for firm matches.

d_gene,v_gene,j_gene,CDR3nt,CDR3aa
.,TRBV7-9,TRBJ2-7,TGTGCCAGCAGCTCCTCGGGACTCAGCTCCTACGAGCAGTACTTC,CASSSSGLSSYEQYF
.,TRBV27,TRBJ2-1,TGTGCCAGCAGTATGCGCCCTTACAATGAGCAGTTCTTC,CASSMRPYNEQFF
.,TRBV29-1,TRBJ1-1,TGCAGCGTTGTCGGTACGAACACTGAAGCTTTCTTT,CSVVGTNTEAFF
TRBD2,TRBV5-1,TRBJ2-2,TGCGCCAGCAGTGCCCCGGGACTAGCAAACACCGGGGAGCTGTTTTTT,CASSAPGLANTGELFF
.,TRBV11-2,TRBJ1-1,TGTGCCAGCAGCGCACAGGGACAAACTGAAGCTTTCTTT,CASSAQGQTEAFF
TRBD1,TRBV5-1,TRBJ2-2,TGCGCCAGCAGCTTAGAGGGGGCGAGTTACACCGGGGAGCTGTTTTTT,CASSLEGASYTGELFF
.,TRBV27,TRBJ1-2,TGTGCCAGCAGGTATCACGGGGCACAGGAGGGCTATGGCTACACCTTC,CASRYHGAQEGYGYTF
.,TRBV7-2,TRBJ2-7,TGTGCCAGCAGCTTAGCGCCGTGGGGAGGAGGCTACGGCGAGCAGTACTTC,CASSLAPWGGGYGEQYF
.,TRBV6-1,TRBJ2-7,TGTGCCAGCAACCGGGAGCCGCGCTACGAGCAGTACTTC,CASNREPRYEQYF
TRBD1,TRBV7-3,TRBJ2-7,TGTGCCAGCAGTCCAGGACAGGTTCAGTACTTC,CASSPGQVQYF
TRBD1,TRBV7-9,TRBJ1-1,TGTGCCAGCAGCCTAGGGGGGGTAGGGACAGCATTGAACACTGAAGCTTTCTTT,CASSLGGVGTALNTEAFF
TRBD2,TRBV7-9,TRBJ2-1,TGTGCCAGCAGCTTCTTCAGCGGGAGAGTCTACAATGAGCAGTTCTTC,CASSFFSGRVYNEQFF
.,TRBV19,TRBJ1-5,TGTGCCAGTAGTATAATGAGGAGGAATCAGCCCCAGCATTTT,CASSIMRRNQPQHF
.,TRBV9,TRBJ2-1,TGTGCCAGCAGTGATAGGGGGGGACAGGAGATTATCCAGTTCTTC,CASSDRGGQEIIQFF